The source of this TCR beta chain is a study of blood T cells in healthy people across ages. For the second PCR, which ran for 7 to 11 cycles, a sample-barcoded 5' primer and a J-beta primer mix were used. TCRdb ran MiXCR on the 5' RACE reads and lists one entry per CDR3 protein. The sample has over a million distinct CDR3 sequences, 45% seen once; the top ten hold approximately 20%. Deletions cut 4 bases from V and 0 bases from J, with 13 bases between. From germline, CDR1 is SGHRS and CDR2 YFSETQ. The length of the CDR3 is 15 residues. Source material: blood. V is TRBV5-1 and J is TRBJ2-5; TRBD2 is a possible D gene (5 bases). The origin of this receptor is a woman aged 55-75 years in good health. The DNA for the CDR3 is TGCGCCAGCAGCGCCTCTAGCCGGGACCAAGAGACCCAGTACTTC. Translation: CASSASSRDQETQYF. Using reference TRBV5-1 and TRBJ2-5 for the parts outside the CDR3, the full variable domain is KAGVTQTPRYLIKTRGQQVTLSCSPISGHRSVSWYQQTPGQGLQFLFEYFSETQRNKGNFPGRFSGRQFSNSRSEMNVSTLELGDSALYLCASSASSRDQETQYFGPGTRLLVL.